What follows are 32 T cell receptor beta chains derived from one specimen sequenced in a study of blood T cell repertoires in COVID-19. Only in-frame clones appear in the TCRdb table, and some are missing; sequencing was by immunoSEQ multiplex PCR. Of 50,000 to 65,000 clones detected, over 80% appear once; the ten largest clones hold approximately 7.6%. The specimen sequenced was peripheral blood. These receptor sequences come from a woman aged 55-69 years with active or convalescent COVID-19.

This clone was found a few times. The chain recombines TRBV9 with TRBJ1-4; 10 positions match TRBD1. Germline V gene sequence: CDR1 SGDLS, CDR2 YYNGEE. J gave up 6 bases and V 2 bases, and 1 base lay outside the gene matches. The CDR3 runs 14 residues. The CDR3: CASSVTGGDEKLFF. CDR3 in DNA: TGTGCCAGCAGCGTGACAGGGGGCGATGAAAAACTGTTTTTT.

CDR3 in amino acids: CASSFSTDYEQYF. In nucleotides, the CDR3 is TGTGCCAGCAGCTTTAGTACCGACTACGAGCAGTACTTC. This rearrangement joins TRBV11-3 to TRBJ2-7, with D hard to call. Germline CDR1 is SGHNT and CDR2 is YENEEA. V lost 3 bases, J lost 3 bases, and 9 bases lay in between. The CDR3 length is 13 residues.

The chain uses TRBV3-1 (or the pseudogene TRBV3-2) and TRBJ1-2, with D possibly being TRBD1 (5 bases). Per the germline V gene, CDR1 is LGHDT and CDR2 is YNNKEL (reference sequence). The CDR3 sequence is 13 residues long. The V and J ends lost 6 bases and 6 bases respectively, with 14 bases between them. This CDR3 reads CASSAQKGDGYTF. As DNA, the CDR3 is TGTGCCAGCAGTGCCCAAAAAGGGGATGGCTACACCTTC.

This clone showed up just a few times. The chain employs TRBV30 and TRBJ2-7; 9 nucleotides agree with TRBD1. The V gene end was trimmed by 1 base and the J gene end by 3 bases; junction bases not matched to a gene: 4. Looked up from germline, CDR1 is GTSNPN and CDR2 is SVGIG (reference sequence). This CDR3 region has 14 residues. The CDR3 DNA reads as TGTGCCTGGAGTGGGACAGGGGTTCTCTACGAGCAGTACTTC. It is translated as CAWSGTGVLYEQYF. The full variable domain, in which reference TRBV30 and TRBJ2-7 provide the parts outside the CDR3, is SQTIHQWPATLVQPVGSPLSLECTVEGTSNPNLYWYRQAAGRGLQLLFYSVGIGQISSEVPQNLSASRPQDRQFILSSKKLLLSDSGFYLCAWSGTGVLYEQYFGPGTRLTVT.

This chain joins TRBV24-1 and TRBJ1-5, with D perhaps TRBD1 (6 bases). Deletions cut 3 bases from V and 6 bases from J, with 11 bases between. The CDR3 spans 14 residues. Germline V lookup: CDR1 KGHDR, CDR2 SFDVKD. The CDR3 DNA sequence: TGTGCCACCAGTGATACGGGGGGCCCTCAGCCCCAGCATTTT. Translated: CATSDTGGPQPQHF.

The chain uses TRBV4-3 and TRBJ1-1; D may be TRBD1 (6 bases). The CDR3 consists of 14 residues. Per the germline V gene, CDR1 is LGHNA and CDR2 is YSLEER. V lost 5 bases and J lost 4, with 14 bases in between. In DNA, the CDR3 is TGCGCCAGCAGCTCCGAGGTAGGGGGCACTGAAGCTTTCTTT. It specifies CASSSEVGGTEAFF.

This clone was counted only a few times. This chain joins TRBV30 and TRBJ1-1, with D uncertain. In germline, CDR1 is GTSNPN, CDR2 SVGIG (reference sequence). Trimming took 2 bases from V and 0 from J, leaving 7 bases between them. This CDR3 is built from 13 residues. The CDR3 DNA reads TGTGCCTGGAGTCGTATTCTGAACACTGAAGCTTTCTTT. Translated, it gives CAWSRILNTEAFF.

The genes are TRBV28 and TRBJ1-1; D is perhaps TRBD1 (6 bases). The V and J ends lost 5 bases and 1 base respectively, with 11 bases between them. Germline loops: CDR1 MDHEN, CDR2 SYDVKM. There are 14 residues in the CDR3. The CDR3 region is CASSQQGENTEAFF. In nucleotides, the CDR3 is TGTGCCAGCAGTCAACAGGGTGAGAACACTGAAGCTTTCTTT.

The gene calls are TRBV6-5 and TRBJ1-6; D possibly corresponds to TRBD1 (6 bases). CDR1 is MNHEY, CDR2 SVGAGI, per germline. The CDR3 sequence is 14 residues long. V lost 5 bases and J lost 7, with 12 bases in between. The CDR3 region has the DNA TGTGCCAGCAGTACTACAGGGATAAATTCACCCCTCCACTTT. Translating gives CASSTTGINSPLHF.

This clone appeared a few times. In DNA form, the CDR3 reads TGTGCCAGTAGTACAGGGATTGTAAGCAATCAGCCCCAGCATTTT. It yields the protein CASSTGIVSNQPQHF. The V and J genes are TRBV19 and TRBJ1-5, with a weak D call TRBD1 (5 bases). CDR3 size: 15 residues. Germline-derived CDR1 and CDR2 are LNHDA and SQIVND (reference sequence). V lost 4 bases to trimming and J lost 1 base, with 11 bases between them.

This clone was found a few times. The V gene is TRBV21-1, the J gene TRBJ1-4; the DNA was not compared with TRBD1, the D call given in the table. TRBV21-1 is a pseudogene segment. The CDR3 spans 17 residues. The CDR3 reads CASSKGQGQTGNEKLFF. CDR3 nucleotide sequence: TGTGCCAGCAGCAAAGGGCAGGGCCAGACCGGTAATGAAAAACTGTTTTTT.

The genes are TRBV18 and TRBJ1-1; TRBD1 aligns across 8 bases. The CDR3 has 15 amino acids. CDR1 KGHSH and CDR2 LQKENI come from the germline V gene. V trimming: 3 bases; J trimming: 5 bases; junction bases outside the gene matches: 8. The CDR3 is CASSPRDRFFTEAFF. The CDR3, as DNA: TGTGCCAGCTCACCGAGGGACAGGTTTTTTACTGAAGCTTTCTTT.

This chain connects TRBV9 to TRBJ2-3; D may be TRBD2 (5 bases). The V and J ends lost 2 bases and 6 bases respectively, with 16 bases between them. Germline CDR1 and CDR2: SGDLS and YYNGEE. The CDR3 has 15 amino acids. The DNA of the CDR3 is TGTGCCAGCAGCGTTGGACTGCCCCCACGGGATACGCAGTATTTT. Translation: CASSVGLPPRDTQYF.

V and J are TRBV15 and TRBJ2-5, with 8 bases identical to TRBD2. This CDR3 has 16 amino acids. Germline V CDR1 and CDR2: LNHNV, YYDKDF (reference sequence). With V trimmed by 0 bases and J by 1 base, 4 bases remained unmatched. CDR3 protein: CATSREVGRAQETQYF. The DNA for the CDR3 is TGTGCCACCAGCAGAGAAGTCGGGAGGGCCCAAGAGACCCAGTACTTC.

The gene calls are TRBV28 and TRBJ1-1; weak D call: TRBD1 (5 bases). V lost 2 bases and J 1 base, leaving 14 bases between the germline ends. CDR1 MDHEN and CDR2 SYDVKM come from the germline V gene. This CDR3 spans 16 amino acids. CDR3 DNA sequence: TGTGCCAGCAGTTTAATTTTTCGGGGGTCGAACACTGAAGCTTTCTTT. Its protein product is CASSLIFRGSNTEAFF. Full variable domain (outside the CDR3, taken from reference TRBV28 and TRBJ1-1): DVKVTQSSRYLVKRTGEKVFLECVQDMDHENMFWYRQDPGLGLRLIYFSYDVKMKEKGDIPEGYSVSREKKERFSLILESASTNQTSMYLCASSLIFRGSNTEAFFGQGTRLTVV.

CDR3 nucleotides: TGTGCCAGCAGGTCCCTCCAGGGGAACACTGAAGCTTTCTTT. Translating gives CASRSLQGNTEAFF. The V gene is TRBV27, the J gene TRBJ1-1, with D possibly being TRBD1 (5 bases). The CDR3 consists of 14 residues. The germline CDR1 and CDR2 sequences are MNHEY and SMNVEV (reference sequence). V dropped 6 bases and J dropped 1 base, with 12 bases sitting between them.

This clone came up once. V usage is TRBV14 and J usage is TRBJ2-1; the match to TRBD2 covers 11 bases. V was pared by 3 bases and J by 2 bases, with 3 bases of the junction left unmatched. This CDR3 is 16 amino acids long. The germline V gene has CDR1 SGHDN and CDR2 FVKESK. This chain's CDR3 is CASSQQLAGAYNEQFF. CDR3 nucleotides: TGTGCCAGCAGCCAGCAACTAGCGGGAGCCTACAATGAGCAGTTCTTC.

The table lists this clone with a count of one. The chain recombines TRBV11-2 with TRBJ1-3, with 7 bases that match TRBD1. The CDR3 has 15 residues. With V trimmed by 5 bases and J by 1 base, 5 bases remained unmatched. Germline V gene lookup returns CDR1 SGHAT and CDR2 FQNNGV. This CDR3 is CASSPSTGSGNTIYF. DNA of the CDR3: TGTGCCAGCAGCCCCTCGACAGGGTCTGGAAACACCATATATTTT. The variable domain in full, completed from reference TRBV11-2 and TRBJ1-3, reads EAGVAQSPRYKIIEKRQSVAFWCNPISGHATLYWYQQILGQGPKLLIQFQNNGVVDDSQLPKDRFSAERLKGVDSTLKIQPAKLEDSAVYLCASSPSTGSGNTIYFGEGSWLTVV.

This CDR3 is CASSSALQGAYGYTF. The CDR3 DNA reads as TGTGCCAGCAGCTCGGCTCTACAGGGGGCCTATGGCTACACCTTC. The J gene is TRBJ1-2, the V gene TRBV5-5, with 9 bases identical to TRBD1. Germline V gives CDR1 SGHKS, CDR2 YYEKEE (reference sequence). The CDR3 consists of 15 residues. With 3 bases clipped from V and 4 bases from J, the junction kept 7 bases outside the gene matches.

This chain links TRBV10-1 with TRBJ1-2, with TRBD1 matching 10 bases. The CDR3 extends over 17 amino acids. V was clipped by 9 bases and J by 2 bases; unmatched bases: 15. The V gene's germline CDR1 is WNHNN and CDR2 SYGVQD (reference sequence). CDR3 DNA sequence: TGCGCCAGTCCATTGGGGACAGGGGACCATAACAACTATGGCTACACCTTC. It yields the protein CASPLGTGDHNNYGYTF.

The chain recombines TRBV24-1 with TRBJ2-2; 12 positions agree with TRBD1. The CDR3 is made up of 16 amino acids. V dropped 6 bases and J dropped 3; count of bases not matched to a gene: 4. CDR1 KGHDR and CDR2 SFDVKD come from the germline V gene. CDR3 DNA sequence: TGTGCCACCAGTCCGGGACAGGGGGCGTACACCGGGGAGCTGTTTTTT. Translated, it gives CATSPGQGAYTGELFF.

This chain links TRBV24-1 with TRBJ1-1; 8 bases match TRBD1. Looked up from germline, CDR1 is KGHDR and CDR2 is SFDVKD. The trim removed 5 bases at V and 12 bases at J, leaving 7 bases unmatched. The CDR3 consists of 12 residues. The chain's CDR3 is CATSASTGVTFF. The CDR3 DNA follows: TGTGCCACCAGTGCATCGACAGGGGTAACTTTCTTT.

J is TRBJ2-2 and V is TRBV7-2; weak D call: TRBD1 (6 bases). The CDR3 extends over 14 amino acids. V lost 4 bases and J 5 bases, leaving 11 bases between the germline ends. Germline V gene sequence: CDR1 SGHTA, CDR2 FQGNSA. The CDR3 sequence: CASSSDRRTGELFF. CDR3 nucleotides: TGTGCCAGCAGCTCCGACAGGAGGACCGGGGAGCTGTTTTTT.

CDR3 DNA sequence: TGTGCCAGCAGTCTTCTGGAGTTCGGCACCATATATTTT. It is translated as CASSLLEFGTIYF. The chain employs TRBV12-3 or TRBV12-4 and TRBJ1-3; D gene unclear. The germline V and J ends were trimmed by 5 bases and 9 bases, with 14 bases remaining between them. The CDR3 is 13 amino acids.

In its sample, this clone was seen once. The gene calls are TRBV6-5 and TRBJ2-2; D is unresolved. The length of the CDR3 is 14 residues. Germline CDR1 reads MNHEY; CDR2 reads SVGAGI. V gave up 6 bases and J gave up 0 bases, with 8 bases separating them. CDR3 in amino acids: CASSATANTGELFF. In DNA form, the CDR3 reads TGTGCCAGCAGCGCTACAGCGAACACCGGGGAGCTGTTTTTT.

This sequence joins TRBV30 and TRBJ1-6; TRBD1 might be the D (5 bases). Germline V gene lookup returns CDR1 GTSNPN and CDR2 SVGIG (reference sequence). The CDR3 has 13 residues. In nucleotides, the CDR3 is TGTGGGGGGGGGTCCTCCTATAATTCACCCCTCCACTTT. Amino acid sequence: CGGGSSYNSPLHF.

This clone was observed once. The CDR3: CASIRGTALGYGYTF. The DNA of the CDR3 is TGTGCCAGCATACGCGGGACAGCCCTCGGCTATGGCTACACCTTC. The chain is built from TRBV2 and TRBJ1-2, with 7 bases lining up with TRBD1. The germline CDR1 and CDR2 sequences are SNHLY and FYNNEI. The CDR3 consists of 15 residues. V dropped 7 bases and J dropped 4; count of bases not matched to a gene: 12.

This chain uses TRBV5-1 with TRBJ1-6; 9 bases agree with TRBD1. Germline V gene lookup returns CDR1 SGHRS and CDR2 YFSETQ. This CDR3 contains 16 residues. V was pared by 1 base and J by 9 bases, with 8 bases of the junction left unmatched. CDR3 sequence: CASSLTTGTGTSPLHF. Here the CDR3 DNA reads TGCGCCAGCAGCTTGACCACCGGGACAGGGACTTCACCCCTCCACTTT. The full variable domain, its missing parts supplied by reference TRBV5-1 and TRBJ1-6, is KAGVTQTPRYLIKTRGQQVTLSCSPISGHRSVSWYQQTPGQGLQFLFEYFSETQRNKGNFPGRFSGRQFSNSRSEMNVSTLELGDSALYLCASSLTTGTGTSPLHFGNGTRLTVT.

This rearrangement joins TRBV21-1 to TRBJ1-1. TRBV21-1 corresponds to a pseudogene. The length of the CDR3 is 14 residues. The CDR3 loop reads CASSTGGDDTEAFF. The CDR3 region has the DNA TGTGCCAGCAGCACGGGAGGGGATGACACTGAAGCTTTCTTT.

The chain uses TRBV11-1 and TRBJ2-1, with D tentatively TRBD2 (6 bases). The V gene lost 7 bases and the J gene lost 7 bases, with 17 bases spanning the gap. The CDR3 is made up of 14 amino acids. CDR1 is SGHAT and CDR2 is FQDESV in the germline V gene (reference sequence). As DNA, the CDR3 is TGTGCCAGCACCACCGGAGGGTATAAAAATGAGCAGTTCTTC. Protein: CASTTGGYKNEQFF.

The chain carries TRBV28 and TRBJ2-1; D not resolved. CDR3 length: 12 amino acids. In germline, CDR1 is MDHEN, CDR2 SYDVKM. V was clipped by 2 bases and J by 9 bases, with 8 bases between them. CDR3 amino acids: CASSLNSLEQFF. The CDR3 bases are TGTGCCAGCAGTTTAAACAGCCTTGAGCAGTTCTTC.

The count of this clone is one. The chain joins TRBV6-6 to TRBJ1-4; a weak D match, TRBD1 (6 bases). The V gene's germline CDR1 is MNHNY and CDR2 SVGAGI (reference sequence). Trimming stripped 10 bases from V and 5 bases from J, with 17 bases between. The CDR3 contains 14 residues. CDR3 sequence: CATWEGGQNEKLFF. The CDR3 DNA is TGTGCCACCTGGGAAGGAGGACAGAATGAAAAACTGTTTTTT.